This paragraph reports one TCR beta chain. What antigen it recognizes has not been identified. HCMV-specific IgG was detected in serum with a commercial ELISA kit to determine HCMV serostatus. Peripheral blood mononuclear cells were isolated from blood by Ficoll density gradient centrifugation. This sample was included in a study of T cells expressing NK-cell markers (dated by TCRdb to 2020 to 2022). With regard to the full study: In sorted CD3+CD56+NKG2C+, CD3+CD56+NKG2C- and CD3+CD56-NKG2C+ T-cell subsets from several donors, TCR beta-chain repertoires were profiled. Among the eight sequenced donors, only one was HCMV-seronegative, while the other seven were HCMV-seropositive. Randomly selected healthy volunteers, three men and five women, were used as the eight sequenced donors. Sequencing of the libraries produced 2 x 150 bp reads on Illumina HiSeq 2000/2500, MiSeq or NextSeq.

The investigation overall reported the following: Whether the expanded NKG2C-expressing T cell clones were specific for HCMV antigens was left unclear. In several donors, the dominant CD3+CD56+NKG2C+ clonotypes were found to rank among the top 10 CD8+ clonotypes and to make up 1.0-7.0% of CD8+ T cells. Those dominant clonotypes were again the most abundant among CD3+CD56-NKG2C+ cells in a handful of donors, at about 25-60.1%.

The reads were generated on an Illumina HiSeq 2000. 5'RACE template switching, by which a universal primer site and unique molecular identifiers were added, was used to make TCR beta cDNA libraries. Synthesis of cDNA was primed from the TCR beta constant segment and was followed by two consecutive PCR amplification steps. In the paper's pipeline: MIGEC handled demultiplexing of the reads and grouping by UMI, while MiTCR was used to assemble and quantify clonotypes. Only TCR cDNA sequences supported by at least two reads were kept to exclude erroneous sequences. Downstream repertoire analysis used the tcR package, and clonotypes were matched across fractions by CDR3 nucleotide sequence plus V segment. VDJmatch was used to annotate antigen specificity against VDJdb, with one amino acid substitution in CDR3 allowed. TCRdb reprocessed the public reads and reports one entry per CDR3 protein sequence, without DNA. Here the V and J calls rest on TCRdb's processing, not on the authors' analysis. The table for this sample lists some 150,000 distinct CDR3 sequences. Together, the top ten hold roughly 12% of the sample.

From cysteine to phenylalanine, the CDR3 is 16 amino acids long. No DNA is given. The sample was blood T cells: a sorted CD56 or NKG2C T cell subset, CD4+ or CD8+ T cells, or bulk PBMC T cells (not recorded which). The TCR was taken from a young man in good health. Donor details come from another sample of the same person, matched by shared clones. The sequence joins TRBV21-1 to TRBJ2-1; TCRdb's assignment of TRBD2 cannot be checked, as there is no DNA. TRBV21-1 is a pseudogene locus. The CDR3 protein: CASSKVGGGPSREQFF.